Sequencing of this T cell receptor (beta chain) was carried out in a study of T cells in Graves' hyperthyroidism and ophthalmopathy. General study points: In blood, most of the thyroid clonotypes expanded above 0.001 were also present.

Newly diagnosed hyperthyroidism patients aged 18 to 65 years had disease lasting under 2 months. TCR beta CDR3 region amplification was performed from RNA transcripts. TCR CDR3 regions were first amplified by RT-PCR with HTBI primers. Each CDR3 protein is one row after TCRdb ran MiXCR on the multiplex PCR reads. The sample consists of fewer than 650,000 distinct CDR3 sequences, 12% to 15% of them appearing once. This clonotype was recorded many times. Its antigen is not known. This clonotype was obtained from a woman in her forties with Graves' hyperthyroidism. Sequencing input: blood.

The CDR3 nucleotides are TGTGCCAGCACTAGTGACAGGGACTACGAGCAGTACTTC. Translating it yields CASTSDRDYEQYF. This sequence joins TRBV28 and TRBJ2-7; TRBD1 aligns across 7 bases. The CDR3 contains 13 residues. In germline, CDR1 is MDHEN, CDR2 SYDVKM. V lost 7 bases and J lost 3; bases outside the gene matches: 6.